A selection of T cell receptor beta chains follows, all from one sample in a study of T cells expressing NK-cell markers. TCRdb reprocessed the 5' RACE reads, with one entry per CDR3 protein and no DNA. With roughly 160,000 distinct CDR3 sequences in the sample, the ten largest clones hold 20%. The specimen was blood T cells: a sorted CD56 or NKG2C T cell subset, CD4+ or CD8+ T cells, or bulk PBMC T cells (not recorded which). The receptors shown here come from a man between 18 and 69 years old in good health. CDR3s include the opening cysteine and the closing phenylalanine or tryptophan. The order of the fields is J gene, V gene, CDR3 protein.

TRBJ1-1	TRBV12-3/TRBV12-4	CASSPRDRMNTEAFF
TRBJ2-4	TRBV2	CASSDVGSGTLLAKNIQYF
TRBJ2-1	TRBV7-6	CASSLATTWVAGYNEQFF
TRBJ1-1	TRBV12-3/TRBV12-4	CASSLPPPRTEAFF
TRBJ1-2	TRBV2	CARGGTYPTYGYTF
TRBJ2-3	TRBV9	CASSPPSSTDTQYF
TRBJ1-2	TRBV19	CASRIRQSYGYTF
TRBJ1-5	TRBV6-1	CASSEAGGQIYSNQPQHF
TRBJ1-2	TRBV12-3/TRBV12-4	CATSGFVNYGYTF
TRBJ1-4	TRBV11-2	CASSLFSVNEKLFF
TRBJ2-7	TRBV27	CASSLSPTDRNSYEQYF
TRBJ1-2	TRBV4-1	CASSMGRDSVYGYTF